Listed below are T cell receptor beta chains from one sample, sequenced in a study of blood T cell repertoires in COVID-19. Profiled with immunoSEQ multiplex PCR; TCRdb holds only in-frame clones, not every one. The data show 35,000 to 55,000 clones, approximately 88% seen once. The source material was peripheral blood. The source is a human donor in a cohort sampled during active COVID-19. Each CDR3 is given with its conserved first and last residue. The D gene is left open where the match is weak. Size is stated for part of the rows, as once, few or many counts, or as a class when the clone is expanded.

d_call	clone_size	j_call	v_call	cdr3_aa	cdr3_nt
.	once	TRBJ1-1	TRBV5-1	CASRGQGMNTEAFF	TGCGCCAGCAGAGGCCAGGGGATGAACACTGAAGCTTTCTTT
TRBD2	once	TRBJ2-1	TRBV28	CASREPGRNEQFF	TGTGCCAGCAGAGAGCCCGGGAGGAATGAGCAGTTCTTC
TRBD2	.	TRBJ2-3	TRBV5-1	CASTHTSGNPDTQYF	TGCGCCAGCACCCACACTAGCGGTAATCCAGATACGCAGTATTTT
.	.	TRBJ1-2	TRBV10-3	CAISDPSRGDYGYTF	TGTGCCATCAGTGACCCGAGCAGGGGAGACTATGGCTACACCTTC
TRBD1	.	TRBJ1-2	TRBV5-1	CASSLASFGQGVGYTF	TGCGCCAGCAGCTTGGCATCCTTTGGACAGGGGGTTGGCTACACCTTC
.	.	TRBJ1-2	TRBV21-1	CASNEQGGHGYTF	TGTGCCAGCAACGAACAGGGGGGTCATGGCTACACCTTC
TRBD2	.	TRBJ2-5	TRBV5-4	CASSLVLAGGSYQETQYF	TGTGCCAGCAGCCTCGTACTAGCGGGGGGCTCGTACCAAGAGACCCAGTACTTC
TRBD2	.	TRBJ2-7	TRBV2	CASRRGGDSRYEQYF	TGTGCCAGCAGACGCGGGGGGGACTCTCGGTACGAGCAGTACTTC
.	.	TRBJ2-3	TRBV30	CAEQGLADTQYF	TGTGCCGAACAGGGTTTGGCAGATACGCAGTATTTT
TRBD1	.	TRBJ2-3	TRBV27	CASHDRGHTDTQYF	TGTGCCAGCCACGACAGGGGGCATACAGATACGCAGTATTTT
.	.	TRBJ2-7	TRBV7-9	CASSLAGVNYEQYF	TGTGCCAGCAGCTTAGCGGGAGTCAACTACGAGCAGTACTTC